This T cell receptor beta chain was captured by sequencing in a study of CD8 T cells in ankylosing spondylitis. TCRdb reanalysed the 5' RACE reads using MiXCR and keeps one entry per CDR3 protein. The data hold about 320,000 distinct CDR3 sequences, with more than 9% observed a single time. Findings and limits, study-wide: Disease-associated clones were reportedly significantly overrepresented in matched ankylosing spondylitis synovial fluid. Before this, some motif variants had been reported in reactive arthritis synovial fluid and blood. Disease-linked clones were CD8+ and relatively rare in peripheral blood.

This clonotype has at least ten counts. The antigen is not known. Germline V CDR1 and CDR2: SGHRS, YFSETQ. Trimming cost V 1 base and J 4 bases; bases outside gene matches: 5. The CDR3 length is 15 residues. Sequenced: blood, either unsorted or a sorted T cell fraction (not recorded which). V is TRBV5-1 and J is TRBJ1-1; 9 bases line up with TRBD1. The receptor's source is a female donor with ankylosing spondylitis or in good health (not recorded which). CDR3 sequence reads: CASSLRGQGITEAFF. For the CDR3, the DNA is TGCGCCAGCAGCTTGAGAGGACAGGGGATCACTGAAGCTTTCTTT.